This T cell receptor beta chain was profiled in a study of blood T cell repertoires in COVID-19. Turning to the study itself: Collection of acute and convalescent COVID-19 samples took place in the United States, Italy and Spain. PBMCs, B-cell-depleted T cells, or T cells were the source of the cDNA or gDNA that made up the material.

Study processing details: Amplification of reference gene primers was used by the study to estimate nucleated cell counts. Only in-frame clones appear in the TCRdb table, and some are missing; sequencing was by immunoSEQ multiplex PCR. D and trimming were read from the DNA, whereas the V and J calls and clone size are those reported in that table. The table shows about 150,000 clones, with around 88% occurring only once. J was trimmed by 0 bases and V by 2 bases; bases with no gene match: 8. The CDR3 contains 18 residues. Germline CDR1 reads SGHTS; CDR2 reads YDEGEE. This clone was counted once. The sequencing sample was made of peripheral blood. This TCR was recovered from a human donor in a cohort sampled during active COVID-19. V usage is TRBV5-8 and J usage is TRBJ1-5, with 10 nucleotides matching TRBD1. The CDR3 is CASSFRPGTGVSNQPQHF. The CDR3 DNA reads TGTGCCAGCAGCTTCCGTCCCGGGACAGGGGTTAGCAATCAGCCCCAGCATTTT.